Sequencing of this TCR beta chain was carried out in a study of PD-L1 blockade in urothelial cancer. Study in general: Among blood samples, the median T cell count was some 140,000. The study's findings and limits: In blood sampled pretreatment, TCR clonality below the median predicted better survival.

The time point here: peripheral blood 6 weeks after treatment start. The germline gives CDR1 SGHNT, CDR2 YYREEE (reference sequence). V gave up 4 bases and J gave up 6 bases; unmatched junction bases: 14. This CDR3 is 16 amino acids long. TCRdb's table, derived via immunoSEQ multiplex PCR, lists solely in-frame clones and lacks some. The data show 40,000 to 60,000 clones, with roughly 80% seen just once and around 9.1% held by the top ten. The table lists this clone with a count of one. The antigen remains unidentified. This receptor was obtained from a man aged 70 or older with urothelial cancer. The sample consisted of PBMCs, taken around atezolizumab (anti-PD-L1) treatment. The chain employs TRBV5-4 and TRBJ2-7, with 9 positions matching TRBD2. The CDR3 DNA sequence: TGTGCCAGCAGCAAAGGGACTAGCTCGAATTATGGCGAGCAGTACTTC. As protein: CASSKGTSSNYGEQYF. The full variable domain, in which reference TRBV5-4 and TRBJ2-7 provide the parts outside the CDR3, is ETGVTQSPTHLIKTRGQQVTLRCSSQSGHNTVSWYQQALGQGPQFIFQYYREEENGRGNFPPRFSGLQFPNYSSELNVNALELDDSALYLCASSKGTSSNYGEQYFGPGTRLTVT.